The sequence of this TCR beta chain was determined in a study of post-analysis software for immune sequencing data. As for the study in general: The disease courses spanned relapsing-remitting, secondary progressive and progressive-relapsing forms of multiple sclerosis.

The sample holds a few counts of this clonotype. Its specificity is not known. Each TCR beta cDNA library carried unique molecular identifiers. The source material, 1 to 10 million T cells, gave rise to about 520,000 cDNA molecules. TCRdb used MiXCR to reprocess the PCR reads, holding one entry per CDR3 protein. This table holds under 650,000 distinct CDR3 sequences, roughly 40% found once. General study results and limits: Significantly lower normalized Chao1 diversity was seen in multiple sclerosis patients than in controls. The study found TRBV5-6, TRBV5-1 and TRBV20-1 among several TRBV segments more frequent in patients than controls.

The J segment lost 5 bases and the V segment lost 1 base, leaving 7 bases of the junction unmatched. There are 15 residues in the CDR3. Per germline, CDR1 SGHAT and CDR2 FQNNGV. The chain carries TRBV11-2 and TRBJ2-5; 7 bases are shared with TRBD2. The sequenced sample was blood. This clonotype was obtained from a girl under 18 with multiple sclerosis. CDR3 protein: CASSLGSSGGETQYF. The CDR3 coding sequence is TGTGCCAGCAGCTTAGGTTCTAGCGGTGGGGAGACCCAGTACTTC.